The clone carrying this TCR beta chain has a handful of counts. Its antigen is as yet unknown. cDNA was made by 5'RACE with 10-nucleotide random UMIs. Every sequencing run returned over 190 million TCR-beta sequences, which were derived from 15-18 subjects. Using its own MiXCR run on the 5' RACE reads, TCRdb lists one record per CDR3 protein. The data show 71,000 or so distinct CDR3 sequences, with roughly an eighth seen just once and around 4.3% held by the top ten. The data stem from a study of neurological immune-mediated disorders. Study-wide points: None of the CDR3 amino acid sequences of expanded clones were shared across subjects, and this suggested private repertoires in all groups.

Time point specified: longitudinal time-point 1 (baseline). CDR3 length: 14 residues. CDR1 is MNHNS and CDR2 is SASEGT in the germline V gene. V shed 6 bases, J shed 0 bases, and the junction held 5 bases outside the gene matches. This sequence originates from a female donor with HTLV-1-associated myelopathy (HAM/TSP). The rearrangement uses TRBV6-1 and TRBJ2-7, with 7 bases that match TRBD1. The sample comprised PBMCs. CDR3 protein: CASRSDRSSYEQYF. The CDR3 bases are TGTGCCAGCAGGTCGGACAGGAGCTCCTACGAGCAGTACTTC.